These 3 T cell receptor beta chains were all obtained from the same sample, sequenced in a study of shared clonotypes between healthy human individuals. Assay: immunoSEQ multiplex PCR; the TCRdb copy retains only in-frame clones and omits some. The repertoire has some 500,000 clones, 90% to 97% of them found once; the top ten carry about 0.059%. Sequencing was carried out using naive CD4+ T cells sorted from blood. Indicated subset: CD45RA+ positively selected. These receptors came from a woman aged 25-40 years in good health.

The rearrangement joins TRBV28 to TRBJ1-5; D perhaps matches TRBD1 (5 bases). The germline V gene has CDR1 MDHEN and CDR2 SYDVKM. The ends were cut back, 7 bases at V and 2 bases at J, with 24 bases in the middle. This CDR3 comprises 18 residues. CDR3 nucleotides: TGTGCCAGCAACGGCAGGGCCTTTCCCTTGGGGGGCAATCAGCCCCAGCATTTT. Its translation is CASNGRAFPLGGNQPQHF.

This chain uses TRBV18 with TRBJ2-3; D may be TRBD1 or TRBD2 (5 bases each). The CDR3 is made up of 14 amino acids. The ends were cut back, 5 bases at V and 6 bases at J, with 15 bases in the middle. Germline-derived CDR1 and CDR2 are KGHSH and LQKENI. Here the CDR3 DNA reads TGTGCCAGCTCAGACCGGGACCGATCGGATACGCAGTATTTT. It codes for CASSDRDRSDTQYF.

The chain couples TRBV6-6 to TRBJ2-3; TRBD1 matches at 9 bases. Per germline, CDR1 MNHNY and CDR2 SVGAGI (reference sequence). The J segment lost 4 bases and the V segment lost 5 bases, leaving 4 bases of the junction unmatched. The CDR3 has 14 residues. The CDR3 sequence is CASSMGQGADTQYF. The DNA of the CDR3 is TGTGCCAGCAGTATGGGACAGGGTGCAGATACGCAGTATTTT.